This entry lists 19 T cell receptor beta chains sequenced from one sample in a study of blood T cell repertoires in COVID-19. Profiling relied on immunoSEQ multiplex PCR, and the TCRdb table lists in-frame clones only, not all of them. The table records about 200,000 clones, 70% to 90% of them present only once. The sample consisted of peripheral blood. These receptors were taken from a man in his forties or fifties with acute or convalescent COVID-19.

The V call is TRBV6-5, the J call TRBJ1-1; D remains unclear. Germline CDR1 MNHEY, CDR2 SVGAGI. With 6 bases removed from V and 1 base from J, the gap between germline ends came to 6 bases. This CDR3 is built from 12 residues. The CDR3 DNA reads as TGTGCCAGCAGCCTCAGGAACACTGAAGCTTTCTTT. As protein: CASSLRNTEAFF.

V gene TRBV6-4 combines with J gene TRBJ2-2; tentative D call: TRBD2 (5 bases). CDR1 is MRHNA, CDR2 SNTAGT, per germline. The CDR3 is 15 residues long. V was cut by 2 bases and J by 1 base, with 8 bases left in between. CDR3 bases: TGTGCCAGCAGTGACGGGAGTCAGAACACCGGGGAGCTGTTTTTT. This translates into CASSDGSQNTGELFF.

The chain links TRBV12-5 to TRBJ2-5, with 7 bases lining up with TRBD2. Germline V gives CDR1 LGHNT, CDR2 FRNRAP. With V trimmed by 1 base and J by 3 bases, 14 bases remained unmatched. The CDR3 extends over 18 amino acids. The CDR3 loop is CASGLAGVGRSKKETQYF. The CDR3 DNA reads TGTGCTAGTGGTTTGGCGGGTGTCGGGAGGTCCAAAAAAGAGACCCAGTACTTC.

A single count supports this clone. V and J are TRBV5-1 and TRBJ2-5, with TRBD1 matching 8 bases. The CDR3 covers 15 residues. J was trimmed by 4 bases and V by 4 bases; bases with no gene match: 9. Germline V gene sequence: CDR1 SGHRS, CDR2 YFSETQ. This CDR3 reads CASSIGTGFRETQYF. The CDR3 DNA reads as TGCGCCAGCAGCATAGGGACAGGATTCAGAGAGACCCAGTACTTC.

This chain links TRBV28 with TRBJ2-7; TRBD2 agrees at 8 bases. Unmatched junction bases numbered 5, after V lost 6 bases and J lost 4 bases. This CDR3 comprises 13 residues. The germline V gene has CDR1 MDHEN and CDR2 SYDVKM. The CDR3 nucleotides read TGTGCCAGCAGCACGGGGGGGTTGTACGAGCAGTACTTC. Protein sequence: CASSTGGLYEQYF.

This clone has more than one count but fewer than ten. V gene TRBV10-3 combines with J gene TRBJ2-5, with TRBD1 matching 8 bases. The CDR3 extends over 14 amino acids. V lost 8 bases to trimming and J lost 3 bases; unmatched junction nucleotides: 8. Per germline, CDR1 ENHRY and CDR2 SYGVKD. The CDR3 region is CAIARTGIEETQYF. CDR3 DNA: TGTGCCATCGCCAGGACAGGGATAGAAGAGACCCAGTACTTC.

Written as DNA, the CDR3 is TGTGCCAGCAGCCGTTCTCCTAGCGGGCTGAGCACAGATACGCAGTATTTT. It specifies CASSRSPSGLSTDTQYF. The rearrangement links TRBV5-6 to TRBJ2-3; 8 bases align to TRBD2. J gave up 0 bases and V 4 bases, and 10 bases lay outside the gene matches. The CDR3 is made up of 17 amino acids. Germline V lookup: CDR1 SGHDT, CDR2 YYEEEE.

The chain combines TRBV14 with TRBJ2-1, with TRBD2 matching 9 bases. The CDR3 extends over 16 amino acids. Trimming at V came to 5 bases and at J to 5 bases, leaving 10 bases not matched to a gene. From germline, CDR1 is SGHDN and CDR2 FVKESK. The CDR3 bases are TGTGCCAGCAGCGGCCGCCGGACTAGCGTCCACAATGAGCAGTTCTTC. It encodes CASSGRRTSVHNEQFF.

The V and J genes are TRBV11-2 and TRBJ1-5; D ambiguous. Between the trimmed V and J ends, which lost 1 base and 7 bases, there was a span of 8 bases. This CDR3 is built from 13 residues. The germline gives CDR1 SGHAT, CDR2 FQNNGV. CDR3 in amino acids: CASSLGYAQPQHF. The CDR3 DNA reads TGTGCCAGCAGCTTAGGGTACGCGCAGCCCCAGCATTTT.

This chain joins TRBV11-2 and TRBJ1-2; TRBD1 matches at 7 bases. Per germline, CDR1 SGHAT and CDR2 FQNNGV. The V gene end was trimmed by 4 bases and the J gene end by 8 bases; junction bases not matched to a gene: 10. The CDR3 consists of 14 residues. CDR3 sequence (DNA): TGTGCCAGCAGCTCATTACAGGGGCCTAGGGGCTACACCTTC. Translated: CASSSLQGPRGYTF.

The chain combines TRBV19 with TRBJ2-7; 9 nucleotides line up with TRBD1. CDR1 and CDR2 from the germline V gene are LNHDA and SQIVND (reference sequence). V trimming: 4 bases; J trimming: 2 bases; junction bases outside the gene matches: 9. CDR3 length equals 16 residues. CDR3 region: CASSTGNRGPTYEQYF. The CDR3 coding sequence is TGTGCCAGTAGTACGGGGAACAGGGGGCCCACCTACGAGCAGTACTTC. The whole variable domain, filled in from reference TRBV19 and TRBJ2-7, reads DGGITQSPKYLFRKEGQNVTLSCEQNLNHDAMYWYRQDPGQGLRLIYYSQIVNDFQKGDIAEGYSVSREKKESFPLTVTSAQKNPTAFYLCASSTGNRGPTYEQYFGPGTRLTVT.

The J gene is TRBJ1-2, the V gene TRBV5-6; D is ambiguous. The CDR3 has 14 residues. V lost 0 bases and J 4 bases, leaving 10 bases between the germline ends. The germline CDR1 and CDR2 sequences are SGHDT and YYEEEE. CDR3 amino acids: CASSLVGGSYGYTF. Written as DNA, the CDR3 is TGTGCCAGCAGCTTGGTGGGAGGGAGCTATGGCTACACCTTC. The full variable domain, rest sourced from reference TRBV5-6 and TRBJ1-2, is DAGVTQSPTHLIKTRGQQVTLRCSPKSGHDTVSWYQQALGQGPQFIFQYYEEEERQRGNFPDRFSGHQFPNYSSELNVNALLLGDSALYLCASSLVGGSYGYTFGSGTRLTVV.

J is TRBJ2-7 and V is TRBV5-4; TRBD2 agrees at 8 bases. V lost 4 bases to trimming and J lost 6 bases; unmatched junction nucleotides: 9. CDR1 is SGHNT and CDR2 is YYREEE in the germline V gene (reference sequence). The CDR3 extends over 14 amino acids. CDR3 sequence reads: CASSVSGGVSEQYF. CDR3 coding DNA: TGTGCCAGCAGCGTCAGCGGGGGAGTAAGCGAGCAGTACTTC.

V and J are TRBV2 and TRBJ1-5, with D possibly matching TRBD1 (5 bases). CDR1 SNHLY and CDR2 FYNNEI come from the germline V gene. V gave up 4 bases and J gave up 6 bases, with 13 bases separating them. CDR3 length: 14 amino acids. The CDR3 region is CASSGGGRTQPQHF. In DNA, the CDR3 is TGTGCCAGCAGTGGGGGGGGTCGGACTCAGCCCCAGCATTTT.

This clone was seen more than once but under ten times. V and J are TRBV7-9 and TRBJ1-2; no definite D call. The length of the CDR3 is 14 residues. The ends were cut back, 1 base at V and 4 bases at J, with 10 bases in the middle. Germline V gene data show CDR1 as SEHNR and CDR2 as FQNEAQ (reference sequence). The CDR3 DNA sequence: TGTGCCAGCAGCTTAGAAACAGCGGTCTATGGCTACACCTTC. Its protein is CASSLETAVYGYTF.

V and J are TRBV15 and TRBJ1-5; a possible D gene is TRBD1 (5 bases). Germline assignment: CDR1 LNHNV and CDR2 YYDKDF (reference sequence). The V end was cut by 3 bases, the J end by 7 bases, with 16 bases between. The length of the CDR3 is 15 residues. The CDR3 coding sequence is TGTGCCACCAGCAGTTTAGGCCTGGAGGGGCAGCCCCAGCATTTT. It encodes CATSSLGLEGQPQHF.

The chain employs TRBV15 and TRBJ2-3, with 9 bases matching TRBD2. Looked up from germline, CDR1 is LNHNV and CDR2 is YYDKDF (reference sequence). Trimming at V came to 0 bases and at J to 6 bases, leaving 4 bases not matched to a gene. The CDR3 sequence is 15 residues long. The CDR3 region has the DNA TGTGCCACCAGCAGAGATCCTAGCGGGGTCGATACGCAGTATTTT. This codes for CATSRDPSGVDTQYF.

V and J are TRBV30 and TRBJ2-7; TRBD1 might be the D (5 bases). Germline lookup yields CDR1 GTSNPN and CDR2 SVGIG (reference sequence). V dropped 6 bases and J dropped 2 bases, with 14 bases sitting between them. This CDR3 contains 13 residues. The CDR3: CACSWTPPYEQYF. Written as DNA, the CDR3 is TGTGCCTGTTCTTGGACACCCCCCTACGAGCAGTACTTC.

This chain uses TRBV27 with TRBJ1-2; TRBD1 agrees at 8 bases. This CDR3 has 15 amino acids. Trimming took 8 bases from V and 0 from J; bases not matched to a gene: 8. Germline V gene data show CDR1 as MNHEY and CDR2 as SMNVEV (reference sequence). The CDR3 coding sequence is TGTGCCAGCGGCCCTCAGGGGGCTCCTAACTATGGCTACACCTTC. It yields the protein CASGPQGAPNYGYTF.